A selection of T cell receptor beta chains follows, all from one sample in a study of shared clonotypes between healthy human individuals. TCRdb keeps only in-frame clones here, not all; method: immunoSEQ multiplex PCR. The sample gives over 850,000 clones, about four fifths of which show up once; 0.52% is in the top ten. Sequenced input: memory CD4+ T cells from PBMCs. The receptor source for this set is a man aged 18 to 29 in good health. Some clones in this sample may be carry-over from other donors' samples. CDR3s leave out the opening cysteine and the closing phenylalanine or tryptophan. The order of the fields is V gene, D gene, J gene, CDR3 protein. The D gene is left open where the match is weak.

>TRBV5-1|TRBD1|TRBJ1-2
ASSSSGQNYGYT
>TRBV15|-|TRBJ2-1
ATSRVGGGRGYNEQF
>TRBV6-6|-|TRBJ1-5
ASSPWGNQPQH
>TRBV23-1|TRBD1|TRBJ2-7
ASSQETGARTYEQY
>TRBV5-1|-|TRBJ2-7
ASSLAWYGDEQY
>TRBV5-6|-|TRBJ2-7
ASSLVATASAEQY
>TRBV28|-|TRBJ1-5
ASSFVRGSNQPQH
>TRBV2|-|TRBJ1-1
ASSSPHLRNTEAF
>TRBV30|-|TRBJ1-2
AWSINGPYGYT
>TRBV27|TRBD2|TRBJ2-2
ASSFPTGTSGRWWDTGELF
>TRBV15|-|TRBJ2-1
ATGLGGNPNEQF
>TRBV5-1|-|TRBJ2-3
ASSLPERGGTDTQY
>TRBV5-4|TRBD1|TRBJ2-1
ASSSPLQGNSYNEQF
>TRBV27|TRBD1|TRBJ1-5
ASAGTGGQPQH
>TRBV5-1|-|TRBJ2-7
ASSLEQGSAYEQY
>TRBV28|TRBD2|TRBJ2-7
ASSQSGNPTYEQY
>TRBV18|-|TRBJ1-1
ASSPSLSLNTEAF
>TRBV5-1|-|TRBJ2-3
ASSLALFTDTQY
>TRBV10-3|TRBD2|TRBJ2-1
AISDKDGTSGSTSSYNEQF
>TRBV4-2|TRBD2|TRBJ2-3
ASSLGLAGGPTDTQY
>TRBV25-1|-|TRBJ1-1
ASSAEGQMNTEAF
>TRBV11-2|TRBD2|TRBJ2-7
ASSPPLGLAGHYEQY
>TRBV7-9|-|TRBJ1-2
ASSSSRGGLNGYT
>TRBV18|-|TRBJ2-2
ASSPMGSPNTGELF
>TRBV5-1|TRBD2|TRBJ2-1
ASSLGPLAGDYNEQF
>TRBV5-4|TRBD1|TRBJ1-1
ASSLVGGRTEAF
>TRBV30|TRBD1|TRBJ1-2
AWTKDRGLPPRNYGYT
>TRBV7-2|-|TRBJ1-5
ASSLQGLGLPQH
>TRBV11-2|TRBD1|TRBJ2-1
ASSSVSGQGGNEQF
>TRBV6-5|TRBD1|TRBJ1-4
ASRRGPSNEKLF
>TRBV27|TRBD1|TRBJ1-2
ASGHRGPNYGYT
>TRBV11-2|TRBD1|TRBJ2-7
ASSFRQGMHEQY
>TRBV11-2|-|TRBJ2-2
ASSLVWTVGNTGELF